This note documents a single T cell receptor beta chain sequence. This entry belongs to a study of T cell changes during pregnancy in multiple sclerosis. TCRdb's copy holds only in-frame clones and misses some; the assay was immunoSEQ multiplex PCR. The sample records tens of thousands of clones, around nine tenths being singletons. V lost 7 bases and J lost 10; bases outside the gene matches: 12. Per germline, CDR1 LNHDA and CDR2 SQIVND (reference sequence). The CDR3 loop spans 14 amino acids. The V gene is TRBV19, the J gene TRBJ2-1; 8 positions agree with TRBD2. Material: CD4+ T cells from peripheral blood mononuclear cells, obtained in the first trimester of pregnancy. This receptor was identified in a female donor with multiple sclerosis, enrolled in a pregnancy study. In DNA, the CDR3 is TGTGCCAGTATACTGGGACTAGGGTTTCGGGAGCAGTTCTTC. This sequence encodes CASILGLGFREQFF.